The 28 T cell receptor beta chains reported below all come from one sample, sequenced in a study of cytomegalovirus exposure and HLA in healthy donors. Use of 60 Vbeta and 13 Jbeta primers characterized the PCR. Some clones are missing from TCRdb's copy, which holds only in-frame ones; the method was immunoSEQ multiplex PCR. This table has roughly 100,000 clones, around three quarters appearing once. The sequenced material came from PBMCs. The origin of the receptors is a woman aged 18-35 years in good health and CMV-seropositive.

The genes are TRBV18 and TRBJ2-7; D is unclear. V gave up 2 bases and J gave up 6 bases, with 8 bases separating them. The CDR3 extends over 12 amino acids. The germline CDR1 and CDR2 sequences are KGHSH and LQKENI. The CDR3 spells CASSPSWFEQYF. The CDR3 DNA reads as TGTGCCAGCTCACCAAGCTGGTTCGAGCAGTACTTC.

The chain is built from TRBV28 and TRBJ2-2; D remains ambiguous. The germline V gene encodes CDR1 MDHEN and CDR2 SYDVKM. Trimming left V 2 bases short and J 0 bases short, with 7 bases between. This CDR3 is 15 amino acids long. For the CDR3, the DNA is TGTGCCAGCAGTTTAAGAACACCGAACACCGGGGAGCTGTTTTTT. Residues: CASSLRTPNTGELFF. Together with reference TRBV28 and TRBJ2-2, the CDR3 gives the full variable domain: DVKVTQSSRYLVKRTGEKVFLECVQDMDHENMFWYRQDPGLGLRLIYFSYDVKMKEKGDIPEGYSVSREKKERFSLILESASTNQTSMYLCASSLRTPNTGELFFGEGSRLTVL.

The V call is TRBV6-5, the J call TRBJ1-4, with TRBD1 matching over 9 bases. The CDR3 totals 16 residues. V lost 4 bases and J lost 3; bases outside the gene matches: 6. Germline V gene sequence: CDR1 MNHEY, CDR2 SVGAGI. The CDR3 spells CASSSTGGAANEKLFF. The CDR3 nucleotides are TGTGCCAGCAGTTCAACAGGGGGCGCAGCTAATGAAAAACTGTTTTTT.

V is TRBV30 and J is TRBJ1-5; the match to TRBD1 covers 8 bases. The CDR3 contains 13 residues. The V segment lost 5 bases and the J segment 7 bases; nucleotides outside the gene matches: 7. CDR1 GTSNPN and CDR2 SVGIG come from the germline V gene (reference sequence). In DNA form, the CDR3 reads TGTGCCTGGGGTGGACAGGGTCGGCAGCCCCAGCATTTT. Translation gives CAWGGQGRQPQHF.

The chain combines TRBV10-2 with TRBJ1-4; D possibly corresponds to TRBD1 (6 bases). Per the germline V gene, CDR1 is WSHSY and CDR2 is SAAADI. The CDR3 extends over 16 amino acids. V was pared by 9 bases and J by 8 bases, with 25 bases between. CDR3 sequence reads: CARSIGQGMQKEKLFF. The CDR3 coding sequence is TGCGCCAGGTCCATAGGTCAGGGGATGCAGAAAGAAAAACTGTTTTTT.

V usage is TRBV5-4 and J usage is TRBJ2-1; 7 nucleotides agree with TRBD2. Germline trimming cut 4 bases from V and 0 bases from J; bases unmatched to any gene: 4. CDR1 is SGHNT and CDR2 is YYREEE in the germline V gene (reference sequence). The CDR3 consists of 15 residues. CDR3 DNA sequence: TGTGCCAGCAGCCGAGCTAGCGGCTCCTACAATGAGCAGTTCTTC. It yields the protein CASSRASGSYNEQFF. The complete variable domain, with remaining parts taken from reference TRBV5-4 and TRBJ2-1, reads ETGVTQSPTHLIKTRGQQVTLRCSSQSGHNTVSWYQQALGQGPQFIFQYYREEENGRGNFPPRFSGLQFPNYSSELNVNALELDDSALYLCASSRASGSYNEQFFGPGTRLTVL.

This chain links TRBV9 with TRBJ2-5, with 10 bases fitting TRBD2. Germline V gene sequence: CDR1 SGDLS, CDR2 YYNGEE. V was pared by 0 bases and J by 3 bases, with 2 bases of the junction left unmatched. The CDR3 is 15 amino acids. As DNA, the CDR3 is TGTGCCAGCAGCGTAGAAGGGACTAGCGAAGAGACCCAGTACTTC. This sequence encodes CASSVEGTSEETQYF.

The chain is built from TRBV4-2 and TRBJ2-5; 11 nucleotides match TRBD2. Trimming at V came to 0 bases and at J to 2 bases, leaving 5 bases not matched to a gene. The CDR3 covers 17 residues. Germline V lookup: CDR1 LGHNA, CDR2 YNFKEQ. The DNA of the CDR3 is TGTGCCAGCAGCCAAGAACTAGCGGGAGACGGGCAAGAGACCCAGTACTTC. Translation: CASSQELAGDGQETQYF.

The chain has TRBV5-1 and TRBJ2-3; tentatively, D is TRBD1 (5 bases). CDR1 SGHRS and CDR2 YFSETQ come from the germline V gene. The CDR3 consists of 16 residues. V was shortened by 4 bases and J by 3 bases, with 18 bases between the two germline ends. The CDR3 spells CASSPRTPRGTDTQYF. The CDR3 DNA reads TGCGCCAGCAGCCCCCGGACACCCCGAGGAACAGATACGCAGTATTTT.

This clone was found many times. The chain recombines TRBV19 with TRBJ2-5, with 10 bases aligning to TRBD2. This CDR3 has 17 amino acids. Trimming cost V 9 bases and J 5 bases; bases outside gene matches: 18. Germline assignment: CDR1 LNHDA and CDR2 SQIVND (reference sequence). This CDR3 is CASEPTHTSGVGETQYF. CDR3 nucleotides: TGTGCCAGCGAACCGACCCACACTAGCGGGGTGGGGGAGACCCAGTACTTC.

V is TRBV28 and J is TRBJ2-7; 8 bases fit TRBD1. This CDR3 region has 16 residues. V lost 5 bases to trimming and J lost 6 bases; unmatched junction nucleotides: 15. Per germline, CDR1 MDHEN and CDR2 SYDVKM. The CDR3 spells CASSITTGGLKVEQYF. The DNA of the CDR3 is TGTGCCAGCAGTATTACTACAGGGGGATTAAAAGTCGAGCAGTACTTC.

The genes are TRBV28 and TRBJ2-3; 8 positions match TRBD1. J was trimmed by 1 base and V by 7 bases; bases with no gene match: 16. The germline CDR1 and CDR2 sequences are MDHEN and SYDVKM. This CDR3 contains 18 residues. The CDR3 region is CASTADRAKVSGTDTQYF. In nucleotides, the CDR3 is TGTGCCAGCACGGCGGACAGGGCAAAAGTTTCCGGCACAGATACGCAGTATTTT.

V and J are TRBV5-6 and TRBJ1-6; 8 bases line up with TRBD1. The germline gives CDR1 SGHDT, CDR2 YYEEEE. J was trimmed by 8 bases and V by 4 bases; bases with no gene match: 11. This CDR3 region has 16 residues. CDR3 nucleotides: TGTGCCAGCAGCACAAGGACAGGGTGGATCGATTCACCCCTCCACTTT. Its translation: CASSTRTGWIDSPLHF. Combining the CDR3 with reference TRBV5-6 and TRBJ1-6 gives the whole variable domain DAGVTQSPTHLIKTRGQQVTLRCSPKSGHDTVSWYQQALGQGPQFIFQYYEEEERQRGNFPDRFSGHQFPNYSSELNVNALLLGDSALYLCASSTRTGWIDSPLHFGNGTRLTVT.

This rearrangement joins TRBV28 to TRBJ2-7, with D tentatively TRBD2 (7 bases). Germline V gives CDR1 MDHEN, CDR2 SYDVKM. This CDR3 has 14 residues. V lost 7 bases, J lost 2 bases, and 15 bases lay in between. This CDR3 is CASTPGGGPYEQYF. CDR3 coding DNA: TGTGCCAGCACCCCTGGGGGGGGCCCCTACGAGCAGTACTTC.

The CDR3 DNA reads TGCGCCAGCAGCCAAGTCGGACTCCAAAACACTGAAGCTTTCTTT. The encoded protein is CASSQVGLQNTEAFF. J is TRBJ1-1 and V is TRBV4-1; no firm D call. Germline CDR1 and CDR2: MGHRA and YSYEKL. The CDR3 extends over 15 amino acids. Trimming left V 1 base short and J 2 bases short, with 11 bases between.

V is TRBV2 and J is TRBJ2-1; perhaps TRBD1 as D (6 bases). Germline-derived CDR1 and CDR2 are SNHLY and FYNNEI. V was pared by 8 bases and J by 4 bases, with 12 bases between. There are 13 residues in the CDR3. CDR3: CASEDSNYNEQFF. The CDR3 nucleotides are TGTGCCAGCGAGGACAGCAATTACAATGAGCAGTTCTTC.

This chain's CDR3 is CASSPSQGAREKLFF. The CDR3 bases are TGTGCCAGTAGTCCCTCCCAGGGGGCTCGTGAAAAACTGTTTTTT. The rearrangement uses TRBV19 and TRBJ1-4, with 8 bases lining up with TRBD1. The CDR3 consists of 15 residues. Trimming cost V 5 bases and J 7 bases; bases outside gene matches: 9. Germline loops: CDR1 LNHDA, CDR2 SQIVND (reference sequence).

In this sample, this clone turned up a few times. This sequence joins TRBV4-3 and TRBJ2-7; D perhaps matches TRBD1 (7 bases). From germline, CDR1 is LGHNA and CDR2 YSLEER. The CDR3 extends over 13 amino acids. Trimming shortened V by 4 bases and J by 9 bases, and 16 bases separated the two germline ends. CDR3 residues: CASSPARGVGQYF. DNA of the CDR3: TGCGCCAGCAGCCCAGCCAGGGGGGTCGGGCAGTACTTC.

The V call is TRBV28, the J call TRBJ1-5; weak D call: TRBD1 (6 bases). This CDR3 is built from 17 residues. Germline V gives CDR1 MDHEN, CDR2 SYDVKM. Trimming removed 6 bases at V and 0 bases at J, with 18 bases between. CDR3 DNA sequence: TGTGCCAGCAGACCCGGGACAAGTGATTATAGCAATCAGCCCCAGCATTTT. This sequence encodes CASRPGTSDYSNQPQHF.

The genes are TRBV7-6 and TRBJ2-1, with 7 bases lining up with TRBD2. Per the germline V gene, CDR1 is SGHVS and CDR2 is FNYEAQ. V was pared by 8 bases and J by 1 base, with 8 bases of the junction left unmatched. This CDR3 comprises 15 residues. DNA of the CDR3: TGTGCCAGCGGGGGAGGGCGGGGGTCCTACAATGAGCAGTTCTTC. It is translated as CASGGGRGSYNEQFF.

The J gene is TRBJ2-7, the V gene TRBV7-2; TRBD2 aligns across 10 bases. Looked up from germline, CDR1 is SGHTA and CDR2 is FQGNSA. This CDR3 region has 13 residues. The ends lost 5 bases at V and 6 bases at J; junction bases unmatched: 4. The CDR3 bases are TGTGCCAGCAGCGCCCGGACTAGCGGCGAGCAGTACTTC. It yields the protein CASSARTSGEQYF.

The chain is built from TRBV5-1 and TRBJ2-5; 14 nucleotides agree with TRBD2. The CDR3 length is 17 residues. Per the germline V gene, CDR1 is SGHRS and CDR2 is YFSETQ. V trimming: 0 bases; J trimming: 5 bases; junction bases outside the gene matches: 6. Here the CDR3 DNA reads TGCGCCAGCAGCTTGGGACTAGCGGGAGGGTTGAAGGAGACCCAGTACTTC. Its protein is CASSLGLAGGLKETQYF.

The V and J genes are TRBV7-6 and TRBJ2-2; 13 bases fit TRBD2. The CDR3 extends over 18 amino acids. The V gene end was trimmed by 1 base and the J gene end by 4 bases; junction bases not matched to a gene: 6. From germline, CDR1 is SGHVS and CDR2 FNYEAQ. CDR3 DNA sequence: TGTGCCAGCAGCTTAGGAGCACTAGCGGGAGGGGGCACCGGGGAGCTGTTTTTT. Protein product: CASSLGALAGGGTGELFF.

The rearrangement joins TRBV5-1 to TRBJ2-1; D possibly corresponds to TRBD2 (6 bases). This CDR3 is built from 14 residues. Trimming pared 0 bases from V and 6 bases from J, leaving 10 bases between. From germline, CDR1 is SGHRS and CDR2 YFSETQ. In DNA form, the CDR3 reads TGCGCCAGCAGCTTGGATTCGACTAGCAATGAGCAGTTCTTC. Its protein product is CASSLDSTSNEQFF. The variable domain in full, with the rest retrieved from reference TRBV5-1 and TRBJ2-1, is KAGVTQTPRYLIKTRGQQVTLSCSPISGHRSVSWYQQTPGQGLQFLFEYFSETQRNKGNFPGRFSGRQFSNSRSEMNVSTLELGDSALYLCASSLDSTSNEQFFGPGTRLTVL.

This chain joins TRBV11-2 and TRBJ2-7, with 8 bases identical to TRBD2. The CDR3 consists of 15 residues. Germline trimming cut 3 bases from V and 4 bases from J; bases unmatched to any gene: 8. Germline assignment: CDR1 SGHAT and CDR2 FQNNGV. The CDR3 is CASSLASGGSYEQYF. In DNA form, the CDR3 reads TGTGCCAGCAGCTTGGCGAGCGGGGGCTCTTACGAGCAGTACTTC.

The sample holds a few counts of this clone. The gene calls are TRBV2 and TRBJ2-7; 9 positions agree with TRBD1. CDR3 length: 16 residues. Germline V gene lookup returns CDR1 SNHLY and CDR2 FYNNEI. Trimming at V came to 6 bases and at J to 2 bases, leaving 11 bases not matched to a gene. The CDR3 loop is CASSGVGTGFPYEQYF. In DNA form, the CDR3 reads TGTGCCAGCAGCGGCGTAGGGACAGGGTTCCCCTACGAGCAGTACTTC.

This chain uses TRBV25-1 with TRBJ1-1; no clear D. CDR1 MGHDK and CDR2 SYGVNS come from the germline V gene. This CDR3 has 13 amino acids. The V gene lost 10 bases and the J gene lost 3 bases, with 15 bases spanning the gap. The DNA of the CDR3 is TGTGCCACCCCACGAGTCCAGGACACTGAAGCTTTCTTT. Its protein product is CATPRVQDTEAFF. The full variable domain, in which reference TRBV25-1 and TRBJ1-1 provide the parts outside the CDR3, is EADIYQTPRYLVIGTGKKITLECSQTMGHDKMYWYQQDPGMELHLIHYSYGVNSTEKGDLSSESTVSRIRTEHFPLTLESARPSHTSQYLCATPRVQDTEAFFGQGTRLTVV.

The rearrangement joins TRBV4-2 to TRBJ2-7; TRBD2 matches at 13 bases. Germline assignment: CDR1 LGHNA and CDR2 YNFKEQ. V gave up 1 base and J gave up 6 bases; unmatched junction bases: 3. This CDR3 comprises 15 residues. CDR3 DNA: TGTGCCAGCAGCCAAGGGACTAGCGGGAGTAGCGAGCAGTACTTC. Its translation: CASSQGTSGSSEQYF.